The clone carrying this TCR beta chain was detected once. What it binds is not known. This entry comes from a study of T cells after posttransplantation cyclophosphamide. Whole-study results and caveats: Donor-recipient repertoire similarity was low at 1-2 months, rising over year one. Blood and skin or GI T cell repertoires showed limited TRB overlap.

The CDR3 sequence is 15 residues long. The V gene's germline CDR1 is SGDLS and CDR2 YYNGEE. Trimming removed 0 bases at V and 5 bases at J, with 12 bases between. Peripheral blood was collected from the related graft donor on the marrow donation day. Profiled with immunoSEQ multiplex PCR; TCRdb holds only in-frame clones, not every one. Of several thousand clones in the sample, 95% to 96% were seen once. The sequenced sample was naive CD8+ T cells sorted from PBMCs. The chain recombines TRBV9 with TRBJ1-3; TRBD1 is a possible D gene (5 bases). This receptor was identified in a woman aged 45-65 years in good health and a related stem cell transplant donor. CDR3 sequence (DNA): TGTGCCAGCAGCGTAGAGGCAGGGCAAAGAAACACCATATATTTT. The encoded protein is CASSVEAGQRNTIYF.